This T cell receptor beta chain comes out of a study of CD8 T cells in ankylosing spondylitis. Broader study findings: A motif in TCR beta, a set of under ten highly homologous variants, appeared characteristic of ankylosing spondylitis blood. Matched ankylosing spondylitis synovial fluid reportedly showed significant enrichment of disease-linked clones. Disease-linked clones were found to be CD8+ and relatively rare in peripheral blood.

This CDR3 comprises 15 residues. V was trimmed by 0 bases and J by 4 bases, leaving 12 bases between them. Germline V gene data show CDR1 as LGHDT and CDR2 as YNNKEL (reference sequence). This clonotype was found a few times. Its cognate antigen is unknown. By quantitative 5'-RACE with molecular barcodes, the TCR beta libraries were made. TCRdb re-called the 5' RACE reads through MiXCR, storing one row per CDR3 protein. The sample holds roughly 700,000 distinct CDR3 sequences, around 20% seen once. The V and J genes are TRBV3-1 and TRBJ1-2; the D is unclear. Source material: blood, either unsorted or a sorted T cell fraction (not recorded which). This TCR derives from a male donor with ankylosing spondylitis. CDR3 in amino acids: CASSQDPGFVYGYTF. CDR3 coding DNA: TGTGCCAGCAGCCAAGATCCGGGGTTTGTCTATGGCTACACCTTC.